These T cell receptor beta chains were read from a single sample in a study of PD-1 blockade in classical Hodgkin lymphoma. The data were produced by immunoSEQ multiplex PCR, yet TCRdb's version contains in-frame clones alone and is incomplete. In the table there are 100,000 or so clones, approximately 90% of which are singletons. The sample was peripheral blood mononuclear cells (PBMCs), taken before the fourth cycle of nivolumab. Receptor source: a human donor with classical Hodgkin lymphoma. The CDR3 runs from the conserved cysteine through the conserved F or W. A D gene is named only where the DNA matches it firmly. Rows give clone size only sometimes, using once, few, many, or a class for an expanded clone.

V	size	D	J	CDR3	DNA
TRBV6-6	-	-	TRBJ2-7	CASSYSAGNYEQYF	TGTGCCAGCAGTTACTCGGCAGGGAACTACGAGCAGTACTTC
TRBV7-8	-	-	TRBJ2-6	CASSLAGSGANVLTF	TGTGCCAGCAGCTTAGCGGGATCTGGGGCCAACGTCCTGACTTTC
TRBV30	-	-	TRBJ2-5	CAWSVQETQYF	TGTGCCTGGAGTGTACAGGAGACCCAGTACTTC
TRBV2	-	-	TRBJ2-3	CASSEFASTDTQYF	TGTGCCAGCAGTGAATTTGCTAGCACAGATACGCAGTATTTT
TRBV27	-	-	TRBJ1-4	CASSLQQGSQKLFF	TGTGCCAGCAGCTTACAACAGGGTTCGCAAAAACTGTTTTTT
TRBV30	-	TRBD2	TRBJ2-7	CAWSRGSSGGSSYEQYF	TGTGCCTGGAGCCGAGGGTCTAGCGGGGGGAGCTCCTACGAGCAGTACTTC
TRBV7-9	once	-	TRBJ2-2	CASSLPRYTGELFF	TGTGCCAGCAGCTTGCCTCGGTACACCGGGGAGCTGTTTTTT
TRBV5-1	-	TRBD1	TRBJ1-5	CASSLEGTGNQPQHF	TGCGCCAGCAGCTTGGAAGGGACAGGGAATCAGCCCCAGCATTTT
TRBV19	-	-	TRBJ1-1	CASSIRFSNTEAFF	TGTGCCAGTAGTATCAGATTCAGCAACACTGAAGCTTTCTTT
TRBV7-2	-	TRBD2	TRBJ2-1	CASTPSDGGGFYNEQFF	TGTGCCAGCACCCCATCTGACGGGGGGGGGTTTTACAATGAGCAGTTCTTC
TRBV7-9	-	TRBD1	TRBJ2-6	CASSSPGQQTGANVLTF	TGTGCCAGCAGCTCGCCGGGACAGCAGACTGGGGCCAACGTCCTGACTTTC
TRBV1	-	-	TRBJ2-1	CTSSQFRAGKTYNEQFF	TGCACCAGCAGCCAATTCAGGGCGGGGAAAACCTACAATGAGCAGTTCTTC
TRBV6-5	-	-	TRBJ1-2	CASSYSPQGYGYTF	TGTGCCAGCAGTTACTCTCCACAGGGCTATGGCTACACCTTC
TRBV18	-	-	TRBJ2-7	CASSPFQGHEQYF	TGTGCCAGCTCACCATTTCAGGGCCACGAGCAGTACTTC
TRBV4-2	-	-	TRBJ2-5	CASSQERGSETQYF	TGTGCCAGCAGCCAAGAAAGGGGGTCGGAGACCCAGTACTTC
TRBV27	once	TRBD1	TRBJ1-4	CASSFLTGAPNEKLFF	TGTGCCAGCAGTTTCCTAACAGGGGCCCCTAATGAAAAACTGTTTTTT
TRBV13	-	-	TRBJ1-1	CASSLGGGAGRGTEAFF	TGTGCCAGCAGCTTAGGCGGGGGCGCGGGGCGCGGCACTGAAGCTTTCTTT
TRBV7-7	-	-	TRBJ1-3	CASSLGVAGGNTIYF	TGTGCCAGCAGCTTAGGTGTTGCGGGAGGAAACACCATATATTTT
TRBV27	-	-	TRBJ1-1	CASVDSPANTEAFF	TGTGCCAGCGTGGACAGTCCGGCGAACACTGAAGCTTTCTTT
TRBV6-5	-	TRBD1	TRBJ2-5	CASSYVLTGGLETQYF	TGTGCCAGCAGTTACGTTCTGACAGGGGGCCTTGAGACCCAGTACTTC
TRBV2	-	TRBD2	TRBJ2-5	CASSFSGGQETQYF	TGTGCCAGCAGCTTTAGCGGGGGTCAAGAGACCCAGTACTTC
TRBV5-1	-	-	TRBJ2-1	CASSTDGVSSYNEQFF	TGCGCCAGCAGCACCGATGGGGTCAGCTCCTACAATGAGCAGTTCTTC
TRBV28	-	-	TRBJ1-5	CASSSIDPSNQPQHF	TGTGCCAGCAGTTCCATAGACCCTAGCAATCAGCCCCAGCATTTT